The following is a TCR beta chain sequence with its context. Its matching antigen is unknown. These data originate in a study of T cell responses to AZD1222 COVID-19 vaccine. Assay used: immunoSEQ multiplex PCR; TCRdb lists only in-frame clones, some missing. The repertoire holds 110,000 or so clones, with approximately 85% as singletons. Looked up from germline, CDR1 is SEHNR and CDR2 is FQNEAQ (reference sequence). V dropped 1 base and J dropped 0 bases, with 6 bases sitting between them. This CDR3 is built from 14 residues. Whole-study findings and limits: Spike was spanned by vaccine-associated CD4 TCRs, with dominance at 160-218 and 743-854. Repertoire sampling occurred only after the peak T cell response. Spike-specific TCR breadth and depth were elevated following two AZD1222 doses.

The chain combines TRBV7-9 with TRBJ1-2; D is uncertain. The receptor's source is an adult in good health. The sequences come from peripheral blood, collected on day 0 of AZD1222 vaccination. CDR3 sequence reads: CASSLGSPNYGYTF. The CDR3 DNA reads TGTGCCAGCAGCTTAGGCAGTCCTAACTATGGCTACACCTTC.